These 5 T cell receptor beta chains were all obtained from the same sample, sequenced in a study of response to subunit inactivated influenza vaccine. TCRdb processed the RT-PCR reads anew with MiXCR; each CDR3 protein has one entry. The sample contains hundreds of thousands of distinct CDR3 sequences, about 25% of which appear only once. Material: CD4+ T cells sorted from PBMCs, obtained 5 to 6 days after vaccination. All receptors come from a man aged 45-65 years who received an inactivated influenza vaccine.

This clonotype was counted between two and nine times. V is TRBV6-1 and J is TRBJ2-3; D is perhaps TRBD1 (5 bases). Germline V gives CDR1 MNHNS, CDR2 SASEGT. V was clipped by 7 bases and J by 6 bases, with 14 bases between them. There are 13 residues in the CDR3. This CDR3 is CASKWGLSDTQYF. CDR3 in DNA: TGTGCCAGCAAATGGGGCCTGTCTGATACGCAGTATTTT.

V gene TRBV7-2 combines with J gene TRBJ2-3; weak D call: TRBD1 (6 bases). This CDR3 is built from 15 residues. Looked up from germline, CDR1 is SGHTA and CDR2 is FQGNSA. V was shortened by 5 bases and J by 4 bases, with 16 bases between the two germline ends. The CDR3 DNA is TGTGCCAGCAGCCGCGTGGGACAAGCGGCAGATACGCAGTATTTT. Its translation: CASSRVGQAADTQYF.

A few counts support this clonotype. The gene calls are TRBV5-1 and TRBJ2-5, with TRBD2 identical over 11 bases. The CDR3 extends over 16 amino acids. V was clipped by 4 bases and J by 3 bases; unmatched bases: 8. The germline gives CDR1 SGHRS, CDR2 YFSETQ. The CDR3 reads CASSVLAGGTKETQYF. The CDR3 coding sequence is TGCGCCAGCAGCGTCCTAGCGGGGGGAACAAAAGAGACCCAGTACTTC. Drawing the rest from reference TRBV5-1 and TRBJ2-5, the complete variable domain is KAGVTQTPRYLIKTRGQQVTLSCSPISGHRSVSWYQQTPGQGLQFLFEYFSETQRNKGNFPGRFSGRQFSNSRSEMNVSTLELGDSALYLCASSVLAGGTKETQYFGPGTRLLVL.

This clonotype was recorded many times. The chain couples TRBV5-6 to TRBJ2-3; D is unresolved. CDR1 is SGHDT, CDR2 YYEEEE, per germline. The CDR3 spans 15 residues. The ends were cut back, 1 base at V and 0 bases at J, with 9 bases in the middle. This CDR3 is CASSLIDASTDTQYF. CDR3 nucleotide sequence: TGTGCCAGCAGCTTGATAGACGCAAGCACAGATACGCAGTATTTT.

The gene calls are TRBV28 and TRBJ2-1; unclear D gene. The CDR3 spans 13 residues. CDR1 is MDHEN, CDR2 SYDVKM, per germline. The V end was cut by 7 bases, the J end by 7 bases, with 14 bases between. The CDR3 bases are TGTGCCAGCACCTACCCGCAGAGAAATGAGCAGTTCTTC. It yields the protein CASTYPQRNEQFF.